These 29 T cell receptor beta chains were all obtained from the same sample, sequenced in a study of control samples from healthy donors and cancer patients (dated by TCRdb to between 2020 and 2021). Preparation of the library involved the immunoSEQ multiplex PCR assay. In its TCRdb copy, this immuneACCESS table keeps in-frame sequences only and misses some clones. Where compared with another copy, unresolved V genes explain less than half of these, and the others have no known cause. This sample has tens of thousands of clones in its table, and about 89% of those were observed once. Together, the top ten hold about 10% of the sample. What was sequenced was PBMCs. The receptors shown here come from a woman aged 50 to 65 with colorectal cancer.

The chain joins TRBV4-1 to TRBJ2-1; weak D call: TRBD1 (6 bases). V lost 1 base and J 5 bases, leaving 15 bases between the germline ends. Looked up from germline, CDR1 is MGHRA and CDR2 is YSYEKL. The CDR3 runs 16 residues. The CDR3 region is CASSQGGQGRHNEQFF. As DNA, the CDR3 is TGCGCCAGCAGCCAAGGGGGGCAGGGCCGCCACAATGAGCAGTTCTTC.

The CDR3 nucleotides read TGTGCCAGCAGTCAGGATGGGAGCGGGGAGCTGTTTTTT. Translated, it gives CASSQDGSGELFF. The chain carries TRBV6-5 and TRBJ2-2; D is possibly TRBD2 (5 bases). The germline gives CDR1 MNHEY, CDR2 SVGAGI. The CDR3 is made up of 13 amino acids. Trimming pared 5 bases from V and 7 bases from J, leaving 11 bases between.

The V and J genes are TRBV27 and TRBJ1-2, with D uncertain. V shed 6 bases and J shed 5 bases, with 10 bases lying between them. There are 12 residues in the CDR3. Germline V gene data show CDR1 as MNHEY and CDR2 as SMNVEV (reference sequence). In nucleotides, the CDR3 is TGTGCCAGCAGGAGGATCGGGTATGGCTACACCTTC. Translating gives CASRRIGYGYTF.

This chain joins TRBV10-3 and TRBJ2-7; D may be TRBD1 (5 bases). The CDR3 contains 12 residues. Trimming stripped 6 bases from V and 1 base from J, with 7 bases between. Germline V CDR1 and CDR2: ENHRY, SYGVKD. CDR3: CAISPGSYEQYV. The CDR3 DNA follows: TGTGCCATCAGCCCAGGGTCCTACGAGCAGTACGTC.

The gene calls are TRBV7-8 and TRBJ2-1; D is possibly TRBD2 (7 bases). The CDR3 consists of 15 residues. CDR1 is SGHVS, CDR2 FQNEAQ, per germline. V was shortened by 2 bases and J by 7 bases, with 15 bases between the two germline ends. CDR3: CASSLRGGLRNEQFF. The CDR3, as DNA: TGTGCCAGCAGCTTAAGGGGGGGCCTAAGAAATGAGCAGTTCTTC.

This clone came up a few times. Other DNA sequences from this sample encode an identical CDR3 as well. The chain links TRBV15 to TRBJ1-2; D is possibly TRBD1 (6 bases). The V and J ends lost 0 bases and 8 bases respectively, with 10 bases between them. CDR3 length: 13 residues. Germline loops: CDR1 LNHNV, CDR2 YYDKDF (reference sequence). CDR3 in DNA: TGTGCCACCAGCAGAGAAGAGGGGGACGGCTACACCTTC. It yields the protein CATSREEGDGYTF.

The rearrangement uses TRBV29-1 and TRBJ2-5; 7 bases align to TRBD1. This CDR3 has 16 residues. Germline trimming cut 3 bases from V and 3 bases from J; bases unmatched to any gene: 13. Per the germline V gene, CDR1 is SQVTM and CDR2 is ANQGSEA. The CDR3 DNA sequence: TGCAGCGTTGAGGCGGACGGTAACAGGGGCGAAGAGACCCAGTACTTC. This encodes CSVEADGNRGEETQYF.

V and J are TRBV12-3 or TRBV12-4 and TRBJ1-1; the match to TRBD1 covers 10 bases. This CDR3 comprises 13 residues. The trim removed 5 bases at V and 6 bases at J, leaving 3 bases unmatched. CDR3 in amino acids: CASSLGTGAEAFF. The CDR3 DNA follows: TGTGCCAGCAGTCTGGGGACAGGGGCTGAAGCTTTCTTT.

The chain carries TRBV19 and TRBJ2-1; no clear D. The CDR3 length is 12 residues. Germline V gene lookup returns CDR1 LNHDA and CDR2 SQIVND (reference sequence). V lost 3 bases, J lost 7 bases, and 7 bases lay in between. CDR3 residues: CASSIGRNEQFF. The CDR3 bases are TGTGCCAGTAGTATCGGAAGGAATGAGCAGTTCTTC.

This chain joins TRBV7-6 and TRBJ2-3; 12 bases match TRBD2. Germline trimming cut 4 bases from V and 3 bases from J; bases unmatched to any gene: 5. Per germline, CDR1 SGHVS and CDR2 FNYEAQ. The CDR3 contains 16 residues. The CDR3 is CASSWASGGGTDTQYF. In nucleotides, the CDR3 is TGTGCCAGCAGCTGGGCTAGCGGGGGGGGTACAGATACGCAGTATTTT.

V is TRBV9 and J is TRBJ1-6; D gene unclear. The CDR3 has 14 amino acids. V lost 1 base and J 5 bases, leaving 7 bases between the germline ends. In germline, CDR1 is SGDLS, CDR2 YYNGEE. This CDR3 reads CASSVLTNNSPLHF. The CDR3 DNA is TGTGCCAGCAGCGTACTGACTAATAATTCACCCCTCCACTTT.

In the case of this clone: The junction does not match germline at one end; this may be a read error. The J gene is TRBJ1-2, the V gene TRBV5-1; D may be TRBD1 (5 bases). Germline V gene lookup returns CDR1 SGHRS and CDR2 YFSETQ. This CDR3 is 13 amino acids long. DNA of the CDR3: TGCGCCCGCAGCGTGGTCGGGGGGGATGGCTACACCTTC. It translates to CARSVVGGDGYTF.

The V call is TRBV29-1, the J call TRBJ1-4; tentative D call: TRBD1 (6 bases). Germline V gene data show CDR1 as SQVTM and CDR2 as ANQGSEA. The CDR3 is 14 amino acids. V lost 6 bases and J lost 7, with 18 bases in between. DNA for the CDR3: TGCAGCGTCGCCACAGGGAGTGTGGGTGAAAAACTGTTTTTT. This encodes CSVATGSVGEKLFF.

The genes are TRBV15 and TRBJ2-2; TRBD1 is a possible D gene (6 bases). Germline V gene sequence: CDR1 LNHNV, CDR2 YYDKDF (reference sequence). V was shortened by 1 base and J by 7 bases, with 13 bases between the two germline ends. CDR3 size: 15 residues. The CDR3 region has the DNA TGTGCCACCAGCAGAGCTTGGGGGCTTAGCGGGGAGCTGTTTTTT. This encodes CATSRAWGLSGELFF.

The V call is TRBV19, the J call TRBJ1-2; 8 positions match TRBD1. V trimming: 7 bases; J trimming: 7 bases; junction bases outside the gene matches: 8. There are 13 residues in the CDR3. Per germline, CDR1 LNHDA and CDR2 SQIVND (reference sequence). Here the CDR3 DNA reads TGTGCCAGTACGAGCACAGGGGGAGGTGGCTACACCTTC. This codes for CASTSTGGGGYTF.

This chain uses TRBV3-1 (or the pseudogene TRBV3-2) with TRBJ2-5, with TRBD2 as a possible D gene (7 bases). This CDR3 is 14 amino acids long. The germline CDR1 and CDR2 sequences are LGHDT and YNNKEL (reference sequence). Trimming cost V 5 bases and J 6 bases, with 16 bases left between them. CDR3 DNA: TGTGCCAGCAGCACTGGGGGGGGCGGAAAGACCCAGTACTTC. This sequence encodes CASSTGGGGKTQYF.

The chain joins TRBV15 to TRBJ2-3, with 11 nucleotides matching TRBD2. V shed 3 bases, J shed 1 base, and the junction held 6 bases outside the gene matches. Germline V gene data show CDR1 as LNHNV and CDR2 as YYDKDF (reference sequence). The CDR3 spans 17 residues. Here the CDR3 reads CATSSSLLAGGTDTQYF. The CDR3 DNA reads as TGTGCCACCAGCAGTTCCTTACTAGCGGGGGGCACAGATACGCAGTATTTT.

The CDR3 region is CASSLRRTGGNIQYF. The CDR3 bases are TGTGCCAGCAGCCTACGGCGGACAGGGGGAAACATTCAGTACTTC. The V call is TRBV5-8, the J call TRBJ2-4; 10 positions agree with TRBD1. The V segment lost 4 bases and the J segment 6 bases; nucleotides outside the gene matches: 7. There are 15 residues in the CDR3. Germline loops: CDR1 SGHTS, CDR2 YDEGEE.

CDR3 DNA sequence: TGTGCCAGCAGCAGGCAGGGGTCATACGAGCAGTACGTC. Its translation: CASSRQGSYEQYV. V usage is TRBV5-6 and J usage is TRBJ2-7; D is possibly TRBD1 (6 bases). CDR1 and CDR2 (germline): SGHDT, YYEEEE. Trimming took 4 bases from V and 4 from J, leaving 12 bases between them. The length of the CDR3 is 13 residues.

CDR3 bases: TGCAGCGGGGGACAGGGTAATGAAAAACTGTTTTTT. It is translated as CSGGQGNEKLFF. The V and J genes are TRBV29-1 and TRBJ1-4; 9 positions match TRBD1. Germline lookup yields CDR1 SQVTM and CDR2 ANQGSEA. V shed 7 bases and J 4 bases; nucleotides not matched to a gene: 1. The CDR3 extends over 12 amino acids. The full variable domain, with the rest looked up from reference TRBV29-1 and TRBJ1-4, is SAVISQKPSRDICQRGTSLTIQCQVDSQVTMMFWYRQQPGQSLTLIATANQGSEATYESGFVIDKFPISRPNLTFSTLTVSNMSPEDSSIYLCSGGQGNEKLFFGSGTQLSVL.

The chain uses TRBV3-1 (or the pseudogene TRBV3-2) and TRBJ1-2, with a possible D match to TRBD1 (5 bases). The CDR3 contains 14 residues. Germline CDR1 LGHDT, CDR2 YNNKEL (reference sequence). Trimming cost V 4 bases and J 8 bases, with 17 bases left between them. CDR3 amino acids: CASSPLDRPEGYTF. The CDR3 nucleotides read TGTGCCAGCAGCCCACTCGACAGACCAGAGGGCTACACCTTC.

This chain connects TRBV29-1 to TRBJ2-3, with a weak D call TRBD1 (5 bases). The germline CDR1 and CDR2 sequences are SQVTM and ANQGSEA. Trimming took off 3 bases at V and 2 bases at J, with 9 bases between the two ends. The CDR3 runs to 13 residues. CDR3 coding DNA: TGCAGCGTTGACCAGGGCCTCACAGATACGCAGTATTTT. It encodes CSVDQGLTDTQYF.

This clone came up a few times. The chain couples TRBV7-2 to TRBJ2-3; D uncertain. Between the trimmed V and J ends, which lost 5 bases and 2 bases, there was a span of 14 bases. Germline V gene lookup returns CDR1 SGHTA and CDR2 FQGNSA. The CDR3 runs 15 residues. CDR3 nucleotides: TGTGCCAGCAGCCCCGGTAGGGCACCCACAGATACGCAGTATTTT. It translates to CASSPGRAPTDTQYF.

The V gene is TRBV6-4, the J gene TRBJ2-1; 8 nucleotides match TRBD2. The ends lost 3 bases at V and 2 bases at J; junction bases unmatched: 6. Germline V gene lookup returns CDR1 MRHNA and CDR2 SNTAGT. CDR3 length: 16 amino acids. Here the CDR3 DNA reads TGTGCCAGCAGTGAGGGTGCGGGGGGCCCCTACAATGAGCAGTTCTTC. Amino acids: CASSEGAGGPYNEQFF.

The chain combines TRBV7-2 with TRBJ1-5; 7 bases are shared with TRBD1. This CDR3 comprises 15 residues. The germline V gene encodes CDR1 SGHTA and CDR2 FQGNSA. J lost 2 bases, V lost 4 bases, and 5 bases had no gene match. The CDR3 is CASSSGGTGNQPQHF. The CDR3 DNA reads TGTGCCAGCAGCTCAGGGGGAACGGGCAATCAGCCCCAGCATTTT.

The J gene is TRBJ2-5, the V gene TRBV27, with 11 bases identical to TRBD1. The J segment lost 9 bases and the V segment lost 10 bases, leaving 16 bases of the junction unmatched. This CDR3 has 15 amino acids. Germline V gene data show CDR1 as MNHEY and CDR2 as SMNVEV (reference sequence). The chain's CDR3 is CAKRKGTGGPRAQYF. The CDR3 DNA sequence: TGTGCCAAACGGAAGGGGACAGGGGGTCCCAGGGCCCAGTACTTC.

The rearrangement uses TRBV19 and TRBJ1-2, with a tentative D call TRBD1 (5 bases). V was trimmed by 8 bases and J by 7 bases, leaving 14 bases between them. The germline V gene has CDR1 LNHDA and CDR2 SQIVND (reference sequence). The CDR3 runs to 12 residues. The CDR3 nucleotides are TGTGCCAGTGTCATGTGGGACGGTGGCTACACCTTC. This gives the protein CASVMWDGGYTF.

CDR3 nucleotides: TGCGCCAGCAGCGCTAGCGGGGCAGAGACCCAGTACTTC. This translates into CASSASGAETQYF. The gene calls are TRBV10-1 and TRBJ2-5; TRBD2 agrees at 9 bases. Germline V CDR1 and CDR2: WNHNN, SYGVQD (reference sequence). The J segment lost 4 bases and the V segment lost 6 bases, leaving 3 bases of the junction unmatched. This CDR3 has 13 amino acids.

The genes are TRBV29-1 and TRBJ2-5; no clear D gene. Trimming left V 5 bases short and J 0 bases short, with 10 bases between. Germline V gene lookup returns CDR1 SQVTM and CDR2 ANQGSEA. The CDR3 is 13 residues long. The CDR3 reads CSVRIRNQETQYF. The DNA of the CDR3 is TGCAGCGTTCGAATCAGGAACCAAGAGACCCAGTACTTC. Using reference TRBV29-1 and TRBJ2-5 for the parts outside the CDR3, the full variable domain is SAVISQKPSRDICQRGTSLTIQCQVDSQVTMMFWYRQQPGQSLTLIATANQGSEATYESGFVIDKFPISRPNLTFSTLTVSNMSPEDSSIYLCSVRIRNQETQYFGPGTRLLVL.